The rows below give T cell receptor beta chains drawn from one sample of a study of radiotherapy plus CTLA-4 blockade in lung cancer. Generated by immunoSEQ multiplex PCR, the TCRdb table keeps only in-frame clones and is missing some. Here the sample spans some 98,000 clones, 82% being singletons. Specimen: peripheral blood, collected from a patient treated with radiotherapy plus ipilimumab. The origin of the receptors is a human donor with non-small cell lung cancer who had a partial response to radiotherapy plus ipilimumab. Each CDR3 is given with its conserved first and last residue. A D gene is named only where the DNA matches it firmly. Size tells how often a clone was seen (once, few, many) or the class of an expanded clone, and some rows leave it out.

J gene | V gene | clone size | D gene | CDR3 DNA | CDR3 protein
TRBJ2-5 | TRBV2 | once | TRBD2 | TGTGCCAGCAGTCCGGGACTAGTAAGGGGCCAAGAGACCCAGTACTTC | CASSPGLVRGQETQYF
TRBJ1-3 | TRBV5-4 | NA | NA | TGTGCCAGCAGCATTCCCGCGGACACCGATTCTGGAAACACCATATATTTT | CASSIPADTDSGNTIYF
TRBJ1-4 | TRBV18 | NA | NA | TGTGCCAGCTCCCCCAGGACATCTAAATCAACTAATGAAAAACTGTTTTTT | CASSPRTSKSTNEKLFF
TRBJ2-1 | TRBV6-1 | once | TRBD1 | TGTGCCAGCAGTGCTACAGGGGGGAATGAGCAGTTCTTC | CASSATGGNEQFF
TRBJ2-5 | TRBV5-1 | NA | TRBD2 | TGCGCCAGCAGCTTGTTAGGAACTAGCGGGGGAAGCCAGAAATACTTC | CASSLLGTSGGSQKYF
TRBJ2-3 | TRBV5-4 | NA | NA | TGTGCCAGCAGCCTCACTATTTCGACCGGGACAGATACGCAGTATTTT | CASSLTISTGTDTQYF
TRBJ1-3 | TRBV10-3 | NA | NA | TGTGCCATCAGTGAGTCACAGGGTTCTGGAAACACCATATATTTT | CAISESQGSGNTIYF
TRBJ1-4 | TRBV7-2 | NA | NA | TGTGCCAGCAGCAGAGGAGCTAATGAAAAACTGTTTTTT | CASSRGANEKLFF
TRBJ2-7 | TRBV6-1 | NA | NA | TGTGCCAGCAGTGAGGGGGCCGGCGAGCAGTACTTC | CASSEGAGEQYF
TRBJ2-1 | TRBV11-1 | NA | TRBD2 | TGTGCCAGCAGCTCAGGACTAGCGGTTTACAATGAGCAGTTCTTC | CASSSGLAVYNEQFF
TRBJ2-2 | TRBV6-5 | NA | NA | TGTGCCAGCAGTGTGGGCGATAGCACCGGGGAGCTGTTTTTT | CASSVGDSTGELFF
TRBJ2-1 | TRBV27 | few | TRBD2 | TGTGCCAGCAGTTTCCGGACTAGCGGGAGGGCCGGGGCCTACAATGAGCAGTTCTTC | CASSFRTSGRAGAYNEQFF
TRBJ2-1 | TRBV18 | NA | TRBD2 | TGTGCCAGCTCACCCCCGGGACTAGCGGGAGGAAATGAGCAGTTCTTC | CASSPPGLAGGNEQFF
TRBJ1-1 | TRBV7-2 | NA | NA | TGTGCCAGCAGCTCGGGGGGAAGGGCTGAAGCTTTCTTT | CASSSGGRAEAFF
TRBJ1-4 | TRBV29-1 | few | NA | TGCAGCGTCGCTGACAGTGTTAATGAAAAACTGTTTTTT | CSVADSVNEKLFF
TRBJ2-7 | TRBV25-1 | NA | TRBD1 | TGTGCCAGCACAGCGGGACAGGGGATGTACGAGCAGTACTTC | CASTAGQGMYEQYF
TRBJ2-2 | TRBV7-9 | NA | NA | TGTGCCAGCAGCTTAGAGTGGCCCGGGGAGCTGTTTTTT | CASSLEWPGELFF
TRBJ2-1 | TRBV18 | NA | NA | TGTGCCAGCTCACCACCAATCCCCGGACTCTCCTACAATGAGCAGTTCTTC | CASSPPIPGLSYNEQFF
TRBJ1-2 | TRBV28 | NA | TRBD1 | TGTGCCAGCAGTTCCTCCACAGGGGGCAACTATGGCTACACCTTC | CASSSSTGGNYGYTF
TRBJ1-1 | TRBV6-5 | NA | NA | TGTGCCAGCAGGGGGGGGTCCACTGAAGCTTTCTTT | CASRGGSTEAFF
TRBJ1-3 | TRBV10-3 | NA | TRBD1 | TGTGCCATCAGTCCGGGACAGGGGGCCTATACTGGAAACACCATATATTTT | CAISPGQGAYTGNTIYF
TRBJ2-3 | TRBV27 | NA | TRBD2 | TGTGCCAGCAGCCTCGGACTAGCGGGGGGCGGGGCAGATACGCAGTATTTT | CASSLGLAGGGADTQYF
TRBJ1-4 | TRBV30 | few | NA | TGTGCCTGGAGTGTCCCTCCGGGGCAGGGAGGGGCTAGGACTAATGAAAAACTGTTTTTT | CAWSVPPGQGGARTNEKLFF
TRBJ2-7 | TRBV18 | NA | NA | TGTGCCAGCTCACCGGGTGCGGCCACGGTCTACGAGCAGTACTTC | CASSPGAATVYEQYF
TRBJ2-1 | TRBV4-2 | NA | NA | TGTGCCAGCAGCCAGCGACTAGTAAATGAGCAGTTCTTC | CASSQRLVNEQFF
TRBJ2-7 | TRBV6-5 | NA | TRBD1 | TGTGCCAGCAGCAAAGACAGGGGATTCTACGAGCAGTACTTC | CASSKDRGFYEQYF
TRBJ2-1 | TRBV28 | NA | NA | TGTGCCAGCAGTCAATCGGGACACCGCTCCGACAATGAGCAGTTCTTC | CASSQSGHRSDNEQFF
TRBJ1-5 | TRBV18 | once | TRBD1 | TGTGCCAGCTCACGAGGACAGGTCAGCAATCAGCCCCAGCATTTT | CASSRGQVSNQPQHF
TRBJ2-3 | TRBV7-7 | NA | TRBD1 | TGTGCCAGCAGCTTAGGGCGACAGGGGGCAGATACGCAGTATTTT | CASSLGRQGADTQYF